A single sample is the source of the 30 T cell receptor beta chains below, sequenced in a study of T cell responses to AZD1222 COVID-19 vaccine. The repertoire was sequenced with immunoSEQ multiplex PCR; TCRdb's copy has only in-frame clones and lacks some. The data show tens of thousands of clones, 85% to 90% seen once. This specimen consisted of peripheral blood, obtained on day 0 of AZD1222 vaccination. The source is an adult in good health.

The chain carries TRBV30 and TRBJ2-7; a possible D gene is TRBD1 (6 bases). This CDR3 contains 12 residues. V lost 3 bases and J lost 9, with 15 bases in between. The germline CDR1 and CDR2 sequences are GTSNPN and SVGIG (reference sequence). The CDR3 loop is CAWSSQGIGQYF. In DNA, the CDR3 is TGTGCCTGGAGCTCACAGGGAATCGGGCAGTACTTC.

The chain recombines TRBV3-1 (or the pseudogene TRBV3-2) with TRBJ2-4; a weak D match, TRBD1 (5 bases). The CDR3 is 13 residues long. Germline loops: CDR1 LGHDT, CDR2 YNNKEL (reference sequence). V was shortened by 5 bases and J by 6 bases, with 11 bases between the two germline ends. The CDR3 DNA is TGTGCCAGCAGCATTCGACAGCCAAACATTCAGTACTTC. Protein sequence: CASSIRQPNIQYF.

The gene calls are TRBV7-2 and TRBJ2-1, with no clear D. The length of the CDR3 is 16 residues. The germline CDR1 and CDR2 sequences are SGHTA and FQGNSA. V lost 2 bases, J lost 0 bases, and 11 bases lay in between. CDR3 nucleotides: TGTGCCAGCAGCTTAATACTAATTAGCTCCTACAATGAGCAGTTCTTC. Protein sequence: CASSLILISSYNEQFF. Together with reference TRBV7-2 and TRBJ2-1, the CDR3 gives the full variable domain: GAGVSQSPSNKVTEKGKDVELRCDPISGHTALYWYRQSLGQGLEFLIYFQGNSAPDKSGLPSDRFSAERTGGSVSTLTIQRTQQEDSAVYLCASSLILISSYNEQFFGPGTRLTVL.

Only a few counts were recorded for this clone. The chain is built from TRBV7-9 and TRBJ2-7; 7 bases agree with TRBD1. The CDR3 consists of 13 residues. Losses at the gene ends were 8 bases for V and 5 bases for J; bases not matched to a gene: 9. Germline V lookup: CDR1 SEHNR, CDR2 FQNEAQ (reference sequence). The CDR3 DNA is TGTGCCAGCGGAGACAGGGTATCCAACGAGCAGTACTTC. Translated: CASGDRVSNEQYF.

The chain joins TRBV4-1 to TRBJ2-3, with 9 bases aligning to TRBD1. Trimming took 2 bases from V and 2 from J; bases not matched to a gene: 5. CDR1 is MGHRA and CDR2 is YSYEKL in the germline V gene. The CDR3 is 16 residues long. In nucleotides, the CDR3 is TGCGCCAGCAGCCAATCCGGACAGGGGTTCACAGATACGCAGTATTTT. This translates into CASSQSGQGFTDTQYF.

The gene calls are TRBV9 and TRBJ2-1, with 9 bases identical to TRBD2. Trimming removed 2 bases from V and 0 bases from J; junction bases left unmatched: 0. The CDR3 totals 15 residues. Germline CDR1 SGDLS, CDR2 YYNGEE. In nucleotides, the CDR3 is TGTGCCAGCAGCGTGACTAGCGGCTCCTACAATGAGCAGTTCTTC. Translating it yields CASSVTSGSYNEQFF.

The chain combines TRBV20-1 with TRBJ2-7; tentatively, D is TRBD1 or TRBD2 (5 bases each). From germline, CDR1 is DFQATT and CDR2 SNEGSKA (reference sequence). V was trimmed by 3 bases and J by 6 bases, leaving 18 bases between them. The CDR3 extends over 14 amino acids. Written as DNA, the CDR3 is TGCAGTGCTAGTCTGAGGGGCTTCTCCCTCGAGCAGTACTTC. Protein sequence: CSASLRGFSLEQYF.

V usage is TRBV3-1 (or the pseudogene TRBV3-2) and J usage is TRBJ2-6, with 7 bases identical to TRBD1. With V trimmed by 4 bases and J by 2 bases, 5 bases remained unmatched. The germline V gene encodes CDR1 LGHDT and CDR2 YNNKEL (reference sequence). The CDR3 has 16 amino acids. CDR3 in amino acids: CASSRDSHPGANVLTF. DNA for the CDR3: TGTGCCAGCAGCCGGGACAGCCACCCTGGGGCCAACGTCCTGACTTTC.

The chain links TRBV3-1 (or the pseudogene TRBV3-2) to TRBJ2-1; perhaps TRBD1 as D (5 bases). The CDR3 extends over 15 amino acids. V was cut by 1 base and J by 8 bases, with 15 bases left in between. CDR1 and CDR2 (germline): LGHDT, YNNKEL (reference sequence). Here the CDR3 DNA reads TGTGCCAGCAGCCAAGTCGGCAGGGTTAGGGATGAGCAGTTCTTC. Translating it yields CASSQVGRVRDEQFF.

The rearrangement links TRBV7-2 to TRBJ2-7; TRBD1 might be the D (6 bases). Germline V lookup: CDR1 SGHTA, CDR2 FQGNSA. The CDR3 has 14 amino acids. V was cut by 5 bases and J by 3 bases, with 14 bases left in between. CDR3 loop: CASSQRDKIYEQYF. CDR3 in DNA: TGTGCCAGCAGCCAAAGGGACAAGATCTACGAGCAGTACTTC.

In this sample, this clone turned up once. The chain is built from TRBV30 and TRBJ1-5; 8 nucleotides line up with TRBD1. With 1 base clipped from V and 4 bases from J, the junction kept 0 bases outside the gene matches. The CDR3 runs to 13 residues. In germline, CDR1 is GTSNPN, CDR2 SVGIG (reference sequence). The CDR3: CAWSGTGNQPQHF. CDR3 bases: TGTGCCTGGAGTGGGACAGGGAATCAGCCCCAGCATTTT.

The V call is TRBV6-2 or TRBV6-3, the J call TRBJ2-1; no clear D. The CDR3 sequence is 13 residues long. With 5 bases removed from V and 4 bases from J, the gap between germline ends came to 9 bases. CDR1 is MNHEY, CDR2 SVGEGT, per germline. Written as DNA, the CDR3 is TGTGCCAGCAGTCCCCCCGGTTACAATGAGCAGTTCTTC. Its translation: CASSPPGYNEQFF.

This clone was counted a few times. The chain carries TRBV19 and TRBJ1-6; 7 bases line up with TRBD1. CDR3 length: 16 residues. CDR1 and CDR2 from the germline V gene are LNHDA and SQIVND (reference sequence). The V segment lost 7 bases and the J segment 6 bases; nucleotides outside the gene matches: 12. The CDR3 protein is CASTNQGEISNSPLHF. DNA for the CDR3: TGTGCCAGTACAAATCAGGGGGAAATTTCTAATTCACCCCTCCACTTT. The entire variable domain, with the rest obtained from reference TRBV19 and TRBJ1-6, is as follows: DGGITQSPKYLFRKEGQNVTLSCEQNLNHDAMYWYRQDPGQGLRLIYYSQIVNDFQKGDIAEGYSVSREKKESFPLTVTSAQKNPTAFYLCASTNQGEISNSPLHFGNGTRLTVT.

This clone was recorded a few times. The chain combines TRBV3-1 (or the pseudogene TRBV3-2) with TRBJ2-6; D is uncertain. The CDR3 is 14 amino acids. V was clipped by 1 base and J by 1 base, with 2 bases between them. Germline CDR1 and CDR2: LGHDT and YNNKEL (reference sequence). The CDR3 is CASSQASGANVLTF. CDR3 nucleotides: TGTGCCAGCAGCCAAGCGTCTGGGGCCAACGTCCTGACTTTC.

The chain links TRBV4-3 to TRBJ2-1; D is possibly TRBD2 (6 bases). Germline lookup yields CDR1 LGHNA and CDR2 YSLEER. CDR3 length: 17 amino acids. Trimming removed 0 bases from V and 5 bases from J, with 17 bases in between. CDR3 in amino acids: CASSQDRWGGGNNEQFF. The CDR3 DNA sequence: TGCGCCAGCAGCCAAGATCGGTGGGGAGGAGGGAACAATGAGCAGTTCTTC.

J is TRBJ1-2 and V is TRBV19, with D uncertain. Germline loops: CDR1 LNHDA, CDR2 SQIVND (reference sequence). V lost 8 bases and J lost 4, with 23 bases in between. The CDR3 length is 16 residues. Here the CDR3 reads CASHRARWDNSYGYTF. Written as DNA, the CDR3 is TGTGCCAGTCACCGGGCCCGGTGGGATAATAGCTATGGCTACACCTTC. Combining the CDR3 with reference TRBV19 and TRBJ1-2 gives the whole variable domain DGGITQSPKYLFRKEGQNVTLSCEQNLNHDAMYWYRQDPGQGLRLIYYSQIVNDFQKGDIAEGYSVSREKKESFPLTVTSAQKNPTAFYLCASHRARWDNSYGYTFGSGTRLTVV.

The chain couples TRBV6-5 to TRBJ1-5; the match to TRBD1 covers 8 bases. CDR1 and CDR2 from the germline V gene are MNHEY and SVGAGI. The CDR3 has 13 residues. With V trimmed by 7 bases and J by 2 bases, 1 base remained unmatched. The CDR3 loop is CASTQGGNQPQHF. DNA of the CDR3: TGTGCCAGCACACAGGGGGGCAATCAGCCCCAGCATTTT.

J is TRBJ2-3 and V is TRBV9; D is perhaps TRBD2 (7 bases). Germline CDR1 is SGDLS and CDR2 is YYNGEE. The CDR3 runs to 21 residues. V lost 0 bases and J 0 bases, leaving 26 bases between the germline ends. Here the CDR3 reads CASSVAAAGARKTYSTDTQYF. In DNA form, the CDR3 reads TGTGCCAGCAGCGTAGCTGCGGCGGGGGCCCGAAAAACTTATAGCACAGATACGCAGTATTTT.

This chain uses TRBV3-1 (or the pseudogene TRBV3-2) with TRBJ2-3; TRBD2 might be the D (5 bases). The CDR3 loop spans 15 amino acids. Germline CDR1 and CDR2: LGHDT and YNNKEL (reference sequence). The V gene lost 7 bases and the J gene lost 2 bases, with 16 bases spanning the gap. CDR3 DNA sequence: TGTGCCAGCACATTTGGCCAACTAGACACAGATACGCAGTATTTT. Residues: CASTFGQLDTDTQYF.

This clone has just one count. This rearrangement joins TRBV6-5 to TRBJ1-2, with D possibly TRBD1 on 6 matching bases. The CDR3 has 12 amino acids. The ends were cut back, 8 bases at V and 4 bases at J, with 11 bases in the middle. Germline V CDR1 and CDR2: MNHEY, SVGAGI. DNA of the CDR3: TGTGCCAGCTCAAGGGACACCTATGGCTACACCTTC. Translated: CASSRDTYGYTF.

This clone was detected once. The genes are TRBV5-6 and TRBJ1-2; the D gene is possibly TRBD1 (6 bases). This CDR3 is 13 amino acids long. Deletions cut 3 bases from V and 8 bases from J, with 14 bases between. Germline V gene sequence: CDR1 SGHDT, CDR2 YYEEEE. The chain's CDR3 is CASSSLNREGYTF. The CDR3 coding sequence is TGTGCCAGCAGCTCACTAAACAGGGAGGGCTACACCTTC.

V is TRBV5-8 and J is TRBJ1-6; no reliable D call. V was cut by 1 base and J by 7 bases, with 12 bases left in between. The CDR3 is 15 residues long. From germline, CDR1 is SGHTS and CDR2 YDEGEE. CDR3 DNA sequence: TGTGCCAGCAGCTTGTACAGAGGCGAGAATTCACCCCTCCACTTT. Translated, it gives CASSLYRGENSPLHF.

The chain is built from TRBV11-2 and TRBJ1-2, with a possible D match to TRBD1 (6 bases). The germline V gene encodes CDR1 SGHAT and CDR2 FQNNGV. The V gene lost 6 bases and the J gene lost 3 bases, with 20 bases spanning the gap. The CDR3 has 16 amino acids. For the CDR3, the DNA is TGTGCCAGCAGATCAGTAGGGGGAGGTGCGGACTATGGCTACACCTTC. Its translation is CASRSVGGGADYGYTF.

V gene TRBV6-5 combines with J gene TRBJ2-5; unclear D gene. The CDR3 length is 15 residues. The germline V gene has CDR1 MNHEY and CDR2 SVGAGI. With 1 base removed from V and 4 bases from J, the gap between germline ends came to 13 bases. The CDR3: CASSYYGVPRETQYF. CDR3 nucleotide sequence: TGTGCCAGCAGTTACTATGGGGTCCCTAGAGAGACCCAGTACTTC.

The chain joins TRBV7-2 to TRBJ1-2; D is unresolved. This CDR3 comprises 12 residues. Trimming took off 5 bases at V and 4 bases at J, with 8 bases between the two ends. CDR1 is SGHTA, CDR2 FQGNSA, per germline. The chain's CDR3 is CASSVTTYGYTF. The CDR3 DNA sequence: TGTGCCAGCAGCGTAACAACCTATGGCTACACCTTC.

This chain connects TRBV3-1 (or the pseudogene TRBV3-2) to TRBJ1-1; TRBD1 aligns across 10 bases. CDR1 is LGHDT, CDR2 YNNKEL, per germline (reference sequence). The CDR3 spans 14 residues. The trim removed 4 bases at V and 4 bases at J, leaving 3 bases unmatched. In DNA form, the CDR3 reads TGTGCCAGCAGCCTGGGACAGGGGATCACTGAAGCTTTCTTT. Translated: CASSLGQGITEAFF.

This chain links TRBV5-6 with TRBJ1-4; no reliable D call. The CDR3 covers 14 residues. The germline V gene encodes CDR1 SGHDT and CDR2 YYEEEE. Trimming stripped 6 bases from V and 0 bases from J, with 9 bases between. The DNA for the CDR3 is TGTGCCAGCACCCCCGGTGCAACTAATGAAAAACTGTTTTTT. Translation gives CASTPGATNEKLFF.

The chain uses TRBV7-2 and TRBJ2-7; 12 positions agree with TRBD2. Germline V lookup: CDR1 SGHTA, CDR2 FQGNSA. The CDR3 runs to 16 residues. J lost 2 bases, V lost 3 bases, and 5 bases had no gene match. The CDR3 region is CASSFSPSGGAYEQYF. CDR3 sequence (DNA): TGTGCCAGCAGCTTTAGCCCTAGCGGGGGGGCCTACGAGCAGTACTTC.

The chain uses TRBV5-1 and TRBJ2-7; weak D call: TRBD2 (6 bases). Germline CDR1 and CDR2: SGHRS and YFSETQ. The CDR3 is 14 residues long. Trimming took off 2 bases at V and 5 bases at J, with 14 bases between the two ends. CDR3 residues: CASSFRRDGNEQYF. CDR3 DNA sequence: TGCGCCAGCAGCTTTAGGCGGGACGGGAACGAGCAGTACTTC.

This clone was counted once. As DNA, the CDR3 is TGTGCCAGCAGCTTCCCGGTTCAGTTGAACACTGAAGCTTTCTTT. This gives the protein CASSFPVQLNTEAFF. V and J are TRBV7-9 and TRBJ1-1, with no clear D. Germline values: CDR1 SEHNR, CDR2 FQNEAQ (reference sequence). Trimming removed 3 bases at V and 0 bases at J, with 11 bases between. There are 15 residues in the CDR3. Full variable domain (missing parts from reference TRBV7-9 and TRBJ1-1): DTGVSQNPRHKITKRGQNVTFRCDPISEHNRLYWYRQTLGQGPEFLTYFQNEAQLEKSRLLSDRFSAERPKGSFSTLEIQRTEQGDSAMYLCASSFPVQLNTEAFFGQGTRLTVV.